The T cell receptor beta chain under discussion was sequenced for a study of blood T cell repertoires in COVID-19. On the study more broadly: COVID-19 samples from acute and convalescent phases originated in the United States, Italy and Spain. Sources were T cells, B-cell-depleted T cells, or PBMCs; the material itself was cDNA or gDNA.

In the source study's methods: Amplification from reference gene primers served as the basis for estimated nucleated cell counts. Profiled with immunoSEQ multiplex PCR; TCRdb holds only in-frame clones, not every one. V, J and clone size are those of that table, while D and trimming were read from the DNA. The sample carries about 58,000 clones, more than 70% recorded once. Losses at the gene ends were 6 bases for V and 2 bases for J; bases not matched to a gene: 3. Germline V CDR1 and CDR2: SGHTA, FQGNSA. CDR3 length: 15 amino acids. The source material was peripheral blood. This receptor was identified in a man between 40 and 49 years old with active COVID-19. V usage is TRBV7-2 and J usage is TRBJ1-3; 11 positions match TRBD1. The CDR3 region is CASSPGQGAGNTIYF. The CDR3 DNA reads as TGTGCCAGCAGTCCGGGACAGGGGGCTGGAAACACCATATATTTT.